This TCR beta chain was recorded in a study of OX40 agonist ivuxolimab in advanced cancers. Study information: Patients receiving dose escalation had hepatocellular carcinoma, melanoma, renal cell or head and neck cancer. Participants, 80% to 90% male, averaged roughly 60 years of age, ranging from roughly 20 to 85. Study outcomes and limitations: Compared with CD4+, CD8+ T cells on average had more expanded clones.

For this clone: Its antigen is unknown.

CDR3 size: 14 residues. Germline CDR1 and CDR2: SEHNR and FQNEAQ (reference sequence). V shed 1 base and J shed 8 bases, with 12 bases lying between them. Sequencing was performed with immunoSEQ multiplex PCR; in TCRdb, only in-frame clones are kept and a portion is missing. Among tens of thousands of clones, 75% to 85% were seen once, and the ten largest hold about 5.4%. Specimen: CD4+ or CD8+ T cells sorted from blood, collected in a trial of the OX40 agonist ivuxolimab. The chain employs TRBV7-9 and TRBJ1-5; D unclear. The receptor was derived from an adult with an advanced solid tumor such as melanoma, head and neck, liver or kidney cancer. The CDR3 DNA follows: TGTGCCAGCAGCTTAGGGGCCATAAGGGAGCCCCAGCATTTT. Translating gives CASSLGAIREPQHF.